Presented here are 3 T cell receptor beta chains from one specimen sequenced in a study of tumor and adjacent non-tumor tissue in lung cancer. A modified ARM-PCR protocol with three rounds of nested PCR amplified TCRbeta. TCRdb re-analysed the multiplex PCR reads in MiXCR, keeping a single row per CDR3 protein. This table has under 150,000 distinct CDR3 sequences, around two thirds appearing once. This sample's RNA came from whole unsorted tissue. The sample was lung tumor tissue. Receptors were obtained from a man in his fifties or sixties with small cell lung cancer.

This clonotype was recorded once. At one end the junction does not follow the germline gene, possibly because of a read error. This chain links TRBV20-1 with TRBJ2-5; 7 bases line up with TRBD1. CDR3 length equals 12 residues. The germline V gene encodes CDR1 DFQATT and CDR2 SNEGSKA (reference sequence). The CDR3 DNA sequence: TGCAGTGCTAGGACAGGGAAAGAGGCCCAGTACTTC. It specifies CSARTGKEAQYF.

On this clonotype itself: This CDR3 fails to terminate in the conserved phenylalanine or tryptophan, so it likely reflects a read error. The gene calls are TRBV20-1 and TRBJ2-3; 8 positions match TRBD1. Germline V gene sequence: CDR1 DFQATT, CDR2 SNEGSKA (reference sequence). V was clipped by 7 bases and J by 1 base; unmatched bases: 4. The CDR3 is 13 amino acids. CDR3 in amino acids: CSGKTGGTDTQYL. The CDR3, as DNA: TGCAGTGGGAAGACAGGGGGCACAGATACGCAGTATCTT.

This clonotype was recorded many times. V gene TRBV6-1 combines with J gene TRBJ2-5; a weak D match, TRBD1 (6 bases). V was trimmed by 7 bases and J by 4 bases, leaving 10 bases between them. The CDR3 runs to 12 residues. CDR1 and CDR2 (germline): MNHNS, SASEGT. CDR3 region: CASNPQGETQYF. The CDR3 bases are TGTGCCAGCAATCCACAGGGAGAGACCCAGTACTTC.